This T cell receptor (beta chain) was captured by sequencing in a study of blood T cell repertoires in COVID-19. Turning to the study itself: The United States, Italy and Spain supplied acute and convalescent COVID-19 samples. From T cells, B-cell-depleted T cells, or PBMCs came the material, which was cDNA or gDNA.

Enrollment of patients from Seattle took place during active infection, with longitudinal follow-up. Germline V gene data show CDR1 as SGHAT and CDR2 as FQNNGV. The CDR3 loop spans 17 amino acids. V lost 8 bases to trimming and J lost 4 bases; unmatched junction nucleotides: 11. This table comes from immunoSEQ multiplex PCR, and its TCRdb copy is limited to in-frame clones, with some not included. The profile covers about 180,000 clones, with roughly 84% appearing a single time and less than 6.5% taken by the ten largest. The chain combines TRBV11-2 with TRBJ2-3; 14 positions match TRBD2. The clonotype originates from a woman in her 50s with COVID-19, enrolled during active disease. The specimen sequenced was peripheral blood. As DNA, the CDR3 is TGTGCCAGCGGCGGGACTAGCGGGGGCCTTCTGCCAGATACGCAGTATTTT. Translated: CASGGTSGGLLPDTQYF.